This T cell receptor beta chain was sequenced for a study of T cells in Graves' hyperthyroidism and ophthalmopathy. Study at large: Peripheral blood was obtained at initial diagnosis, preceding any treatment. Overall study results and limits: The authors' 13 V-J model separated ophthalmopathy from stable hyperthyroidism. Blood also carried most thyroid clonotypes expanded above 0.001.

Per germline, CDR1 SGHAT and CDR2 FQNNGV. The CDR3 extends over 12 amino acids. V lost 4 bases, J lost 7 bases, and 3 bases stayed unmatched. The PBMCs studied were ones that came from around 10 ml fresh peripheral blood. To note about this clonotype: Its antigen is undetermined.

TCR beta CDR3 regions were amplified from RNA transcripts. The HTBI set primed first-round TCR CDR3 RT-PCR. TCRdb re-called the multiplex PCR reads through MiXCR, storing one row per CDR3 protein. The sample lists roughly 510,000 distinct CDR3 sequences, about 20% occurring once. The source material was blood. The rearrangement joins TRBV11-2 to TRBJ1-1; TRBD1 aligns across 7 bases. This clonotype originated in a man younger than 30 with Graves' hyperthyroidism. For the CDR3, the DNA is TGTGCCAGCAGCTGGTCAGGGGGTGAAGCTTTCTTT. It codes for CASSWSGGEAFF.